A single sample is the source of the 16 T cell receptor beta chains below, sequenced in a study of shared clonotypes between healthy human individuals. The protocol was immunoSEQ multiplex PCR, while the TCRdb copy is restricted to in-frame clones and leaves out a portion. The sample shows about 960,000 clones, roughly 72% of them seen only once. The specimen sequenced was memory CD4+ T cells sorted from blood. The subset denotes: CD45RA-negative fraction. The receptors here all came from a man aged 18-30 years in good health.

V and J are TRBV10-2 and TRBJ2-7; TRBD1 aligns across 12 bases. The ends lost 3 bases at V and 0 bases at J; junction bases unmatched: 12. The germline gives CDR1 WSHSY, CDR2 SAAADI. CDR3 length: 19 amino acids. The CDR3 nucleotides read TGCGCCAGCAGTGAAGGGGACAGGGGGCCAGCGGCCCTCTCCTACGAGCAGTACTTC. Translation gives CASSEGDRGPAALSYEQYF.

About this clone itself: One junction end does not reproduce the germline sequence, and a read error may be involved. The V gene is TRBV10-3, the J gene TRBJ1-1, with 7 bases lining up with TRBD1. The germline CDR1 and CDR2 sequences are ENHRY and SYGVKD. This CDR3 spans 15 amino acids. In nucleotides, the CDR3 is TGTGCCATCAGGGAGTCAAACAGGGGTAACACTGAAGCTTTCTTT. Its protein is CAIRESNRGNTEAFF.

The J gene is TRBJ1-1, the V gene TRBV5-1, with D maybe TRBD1 (5 bases). This CDR3 has 15 residues. Germline V CDR1 and CDR2: SGHRS, YFSETQ. The V gene lost 0 bases and the J gene lost 5 bases, with 14 bases spanning the gap. Here the CDR3 reads CASSLGGQQGTEAFF. Here the CDR3 DNA reads TGCGCCAGCAGCTTGGGTGGACAACAAGGTACTGAAGCTTTCTTT. Together with reference TRBV5-1 and TRBJ1-1, the CDR3 gives the full variable domain: KAGVTQTPRYLIKTRGQQVTLSCSPISGHRSVSWYQQTPGQGLQFLFEYFSETQRNKGNFPGRFSGRQFSNSRSEMNVSTLELGDSALYLCASSLGGQQGTEAFFGQGTRLTVV.

The V gene is TRBV7-2, the J gene TRBJ1-5; 7 positions agree with TRBD1. Germline values: CDR1 SGHTA, CDR2 FQGNSA. V trimming: 1 base; J trimming: 5 bases; junction bases outside the gene matches: 5. There are 15 residues in the CDR3. The DNA of the CDR3 is TGTGCCAGCAGCTTAGGACAGGGAGGCGATCAGCCCCAGCATTTT. It encodes CASSLGQGGDQPQHF.

The rearrangement links TRBV5-6 to TRBJ2-2; 8 nucleotides align to TRBD1. CDR1 and CDR2 (germline): SGHDT, YYEEEE. The CDR3 sequence is 15 residues long. The junction had 3 bases not matched to a gene; V was cut back by 0 bases and J by 5 bases. The CDR3 bases are TGTGCCAGCAGCTTGGTATGGACAGGGACCGGGGAGCTGTTTTTT. Protein sequence: CASSLVWTGTGELFF. Full variable domain (remainder filled in from reference TRBV5-6 and TRBJ2-2): DAGVTQSPTHLIKTRGQQVTLRCSPKSGHDTVSWYQQALGQGPQFIFQYYEEEERQRGNFPDRFSGHQFPNYSSELNVNALLLGDSALYLCASSLVWTGTGELFFGEGSRLTVL.

This clone occurred many times. CDR3 in DNA: TGTGCCAGCAGTTTGGTGGGGCTTGGGGCCAACGTCCTGACTTTC. Residues: CASSLVGLGANVLTF. This chain uses TRBV28 with TRBJ2-6; D is possibly TRBD1 (5 bases). Trimming shortened V by 3 bases and J by 3 bases, and 9 bases separated the two germline ends. CDR1 MDHEN and CDR2 SYDVKM come from the germline V gene. This CDR3 has 15 residues. Based on the CDR3 plus reference TRBV28 and TRBJ2-6, the full variable domain is DVKVTQSSRYLVKRTGEKVFLECVQDMDHENMFWYRQDPGLGLRLIYFSYDVKMKEKGDIPEGYSVSREKKERFSLILESASTNQTSMYLCASSLVGLGANVLTFGAGSRLTVL.

The chain employs TRBV13 and TRBJ1-2; the D gene is possibly TRBD1 (6 bases). Looked up from germline, CDR1 is PRHDT and CDR2 is FYEKMQ (reference sequence). The CDR3 consists of 14 residues. The V and J ends lost 3 bases and 4 bases respectively, with 12 bases between them. The CDR3 region has the DNA TGTGCCAGCAGCTTTGGGGGGCACGGCTATGGCTACACCTTC. This sequence encodes CASSFGGHGYGYTF.

The V gene is TRBV28, the J gene TRBJ1-4; 9 bases are a match to TRBD1. Trimming took 2 bases from V and 11 from J; bases not matched to a gene: 9. This CDR3 region has 15 residues. Germline loops: CDR1 MDHEN, CDR2 SYDVKM. The CDR3 spells CASSLIGTGKVKLFF. Here the CDR3 DNA reads TGTGCCAGCAGTTTAATTGGGACAGGGAAGGTCAAACTGTTTTTT.

This clone occurred once. This chain uses TRBV10-1 with TRBJ1-4; perhaps TRBD1 as D (6 bases). This CDR3 spans 13 amino acids. V was trimmed by 6 bases and J by 10 bases, leaving 15 bases between them. The germline V gene has CDR1 WNHNN and CDR2 SYGVQD (reference sequence). CDR3 in DNA: TGCGCCAGCAGCGAGGGGGGATTTGGAAAACTGTTTTTT. This sequence encodes CASSEGGFGKLFF.

This clone was seen a single time. This chain uses TRBV2 with TRBJ2-1; 9 bases are a match to TRBD1. Losses at the gene ends were 5 bases for V and 8 bases for J; bases not matched to a gene: 4. The CDR3 runs 13 residues. Germline CDR1 and CDR2: SNHLY and FYNNEI. CDR3 loop: CASSNRGHDEQFF. In nucleotides, the CDR3 is TGTGCCAGCAGTAACAGGGGGCACGATGAGCAGTTCTTC.

V and J are TRBV5-6 and TRBJ2-3; D is ambiguous. The V gene's germline CDR1 is SGHDT and CDR2 YYEEEE. The CDR3 consists of 13 residues. The V gene lost 1 base and the J gene lost 3 bases, with 6 bases spanning the gap. The CDR3 region is CASSLFETDTQYF. DNA for the CDR3: TGTGCCAGCAGCTTGTTTGAGACAGATACGCAGTATTTT.

DNA for the CDR3: TGTGCCAGCGGGGACAGAACAAACTATGGCTACACCTTC. Its protein product is CASGDRTNYGYTF. This rearrangement joins TRBV28 to TRBJ1-2; TRBD1 matches at 7 bases. Germline trimming cut 8 bases from V and 2 bases from J; bases unmatched to any gene: 5. The CDR3 has 13 amino acids. Per germline, CDR1 MDHEN and CDR2 SYDVKM.

V usage is TRBV2 and J usage is TRBJ2-1; D unclear. In germline, CDR1 is SNHLY, CDR2 FYNNEI. The CDR3 length is 10 residues. V was trimmed by 6 bases and J by 10 bases, leaving 7 bases between them. CDR3 in DNA: TGTGCCAGCAGGGTCAAGGAGCAGTTCTTC. This sequence encodes CASRVKEQFF.

The chain uses TRBV10-3 and TRBJ2-3; D assignment may be TRBD1 or TRBD2 (5 bases each). This CDR3 comprises 15 residues. Deletions cut 2 bases from V and 3 bases from J, with 12 bases between. CDR1 and CDR2 from the germline V gene are ENHRY and SYGVKD. The CDR3 loop reads CAISETGGNTDTQYF. CDR3 nucleotide sequence: TGTGCCATCAGTGAGACAGGAGGAAATACAGATACGCAGTATTTT.

The chain joins TRBV6-5 to TRBJ1-2; D possibly corresponds to TRBD1 (6 bases). V gave up 6 bases and J gave up 4 bases, with 15 bases separating them. Germline V gene lookup returns CDR1 MNHEY and CDR2 SVGAGI. The CDR3 consists of 14 residues. The CDR3 region is CASSPGAGFYGYTF. The CDR3 DNA follows: TGTGCCAGCAGCCCGGGGGCGGGGTTCTATGGCTACACCTTC.

The chain recombines TRBV19 with TRBJ2-5, with D possibly matching TRBD2 (5 bases). Trimming pared 3 bases from V and 8 bases from J, leaving 13 bases between. Germline loops: CDR1 LNHDA, CDR2 SQIVND (reference sequence). There are 13 residues in the CDR3. CDR3 bases: TGTGCCAGTAGTATTGGCAGAACGGGAACCCAGTACTTC. As protein: CASSIGRTGTQYF.